The present TCR beta chain was sequenced within a study of blood T cell repertoires in COVID-19. Overall study: Both acute and convalescent COVID-19 samples were obtained from the United States, Italy and Spain. Nucleic acid was either cDNA or gDNA, and it came from T cells, B-cell-depleted T cells, or PBMCs.

Authors' processing steps: From reference gene primer amplification, estimates of nucleated cell counts were derived. Clones were sequenced by immunoSEQ multiplex PCR, and TCRdb holds only the in-frame ones, with some missing. V, J and clone size reflect that table, while D and trimming were determined from the DNA. The sample gives 60,000 to 85,000 clones, roughly 89% of which show up once; less than 5.5% is in the top ten. J gave up 5 bases and V 2 bases, and 9 bases lay outside the gene matches. CDR1 and CDR2 (germline): GTSNPN, SVGIG (reference sequence). There are 15 residues in the CDR3. The receptor comes from a woman between 50 and 59 years old with active COVID-19. This chain joins TRBV30 and TRBJ1-2; TRBD1 matches 9 bases. Sequences were obtained from peripheral blood. CDR3 region: CAWSNPGQGFYGYTF. The DNA for the CDR3 is TGTGCCTGGAGTAACCCGGGACAGGGCTTTTATGGCTACACCTTC. The complete variable domain, with remaining parts taken from reference TRBV30 and TRBJ1-2, reads SQTIHQWPATLVQPVGSPLSLECTVEGTSNPNLYWYRQAAGRGLQLLFYSVGIGQISSEVPQNLSASRPQDRQFILSSKKLLLSDSGFYLCAWSNPGQGFYGYTFGSGTRLTVV.